A single sample gave rise to the 29 T cell receptor beta chains below, sequenced in a study of T cell responses to AZD1222 COVID-19 vaccine. TCRdb's copy holds only in-frame clones and misses some; the assay was immunoSEQ multiplex PCR. The sample shows 100,000 to 120,000 clones, roughly 80% of them seen only once. The sample consisted of peripheral blood, taken on day 0 of AZD1222 vaccination. Source of these receptors: an adult in good health.

The chain combines TRBV9 with TRBJ2-2; 10 nucleotides match TRBD1. Germline lookup yields CDR1 SGDLS and CDR2 YYNGEE. V lost 6 bases and J lost 5; bases outside the gene matches: 7. The CDR3 has 15 amino acids. CDR3 nucleotides: TGTGCCAGCACGCGGACAGGGGGAAATACCGGGGAGCTGTTTTTT. Its translation is CASTRTGGNTGELFF.

The chain uses TRBV5-1 and TRBJ2-7; the D gene is possibly TRBD2 (6 bases). The CDR3 length is 14 residues. Trimming stripped 6 bases from V and 2 bases from J, with 15 bases between. The germline CDR1 and CDR2 sequences are SGHRS and YFSETQ. The CDR3 coding sequence is TGCGCCAGCAAAATTAACACGGGGGCCTACGAGCAGTACTTC. This gives the protein CASKINTGAYEQYF. The full variable domain, completed using reference TRBV5-1 and TRBJ2-7, is KAGVTQTPRYLIKTRGQQVTLSCSPISGHRSVSWYQQTPGQGLQFLFEYFSETQRNKGNFPGRFSGRQFSNSRSEMNVSTLELGDSALYLCASKINTGAYEQYFGPGTRLTVT.

The chain couples TRBV7-9 to TRBJ2-1; 8 bases are a match to TRBD2. The junction had 6 bases not matched to a gene; V was cut back by 5 bases and J by 0 bases. This CDR3 has 16 amino acids. In germline, CDR1 is SEHNR, CDR2 FQNEAQ (reference sequence). The CDR3 DNA reads TGTGCCAGCAGCCCAGCGGGGGCCCCCTCCTACAATGAGCAGTTCTTC. The encoded protein is CASSPAGAPSYNEQFF. Complete variable domain (other parts from reference TRBV7-9 and TRBJ2-1): DTGVSQNPRHKITKRGQNVTFRCDPISEHNRLYWYRQTLGQGPEFLTYFQNEAQLEKSRLLSDRFSAERPKGSFSTLEIQRTEQGDSAMYLCASSPAGAPSYNEQFFGPGTRLTVL.

This clone was counted a single time. The CDR3 is CASSPDPNYGYTF. The CDR3 bases are TGTGCCAGCAGTCCCGATCCTAACTATGGCTACACCTTC. The J gene is TRBJ1-2, the V gene TRBV6-5; no firm D call. V lost 5 bases, J lost 0 bases, and 7 bases lay in between. The CDR3 has 13 residues. The germline V gene encodes CDR1 MNHEY and CDR2 SVGAGI.

This clone was seen more than once but under ten times. The chain joins TRBV11-2 to TRBJ1-2; possibly TRBD1 for D (5 bases). The CDR3 has 14 amino acids. V was trimmed by 1 base and J by 3 bases, leaving 9 bases between them. The germline V gene has CDR1 SGHAT and CDR2 FQNNGV. CDR3 DNA: TGTGCCAGCAGCTTAGGTGGGACTCACTATGGCTACACCTTC. This encodes CASSLGGTHYGYTF.

This chain connects TRBV9 to TRBJ1-6; D not resolved. The V and J ends lost 0 bases and 6 bases respectively, with 4 bases between them. The CDR3 totals 13 residues. CDR1 is SGDLS and CDR2 is YYNGEE in the germline V gene. The CDR3, as DNA: TGTGCCAGCAGCGTAGGGCGTAATTCACCCCTCCACTTT. This sequence encodes CASSVGRNSPLHF.

The V call is TRBV10-3, the J call TRBJ1-2; no firm D call. CDR1 is ENHRY and CDR2 is SYGVKD in the germline V gene. V lost 6 bases, J lost 4 bases, and 15 bases lay in between. The CDR3 covers 14 residues. The CDR3 DNA is TGTGCCATCAGGAACCTCGGGGTCGGCTATGGCTACACCTTC. Its translation is CAIRNLGVGYGYTF.

The CDR3 is CASRPDRGGYYGYTF. CDR3 DNA sequence: TGTGCCAGCAGACCCGACAGGGGAGGCTACTATGGCTACACCTTC. The genes are TRBV5-6 and TRBJ1-2, with 8 bases fitting TRBD1. Germline trimming cut 5 bases from V and 3 bases from J; bases unmatched to any gene: 9. The germline gives CDR1 SGHDT, CDR2 YYEEEE. CDR3 size: 15 residues.

The V and J genes are TRBV9 and TRBJ1-2; no firm D call. The V gene's germline CDR1 is SGDLS and CDR2 YYNGEE. This CDR3 has 12 residues. The V end was cut by 4 bases, the J end by 2 bases, with 6 bases between. DNA of the CDR3: TGTGCCAGCAGCCCGGACAACTATGGCTACACCTTC. Protein sequence: CASSPDNYGYTF.

In this sample, this clone turned up a few times. This chain links TRBV10-2 with TRBJ2-3; 10 bases are a match to TRBD1. V shed 3 bases and J 4 bases; nucleotides not matched to a gene: 4. Germline V gene sequence: CDR1 WSHSY, CDR2 SAAADI. The CDR3 sequence is 15 residues long. The CDR3, as DNA: TGCGCCAGCAGTGATGGGACAGGGGCGGCAGATACGCAGTATTTT. The encoded protein is CASSDGTGAADTQYF.

V usage is TRBV5-1 and J usage is TRBJ2-3; unclear D gene. This CDR3 comprises 13 residues. Deletions cut 2 bases from V and 6 bases from J, with 10 bases between. Germline assignment: CDR1 SGHRS and CDR2 YFSETQ. Written as DNA, the CDR3 is TGCGCCAGCAGCTTAAATAATGCCGATACGCAGTATTTT. Its translation is CASSLNNADTQYF.

This clone appeared once. V and J are TRBV5-5 and TRBJ2-7; D uncertain. Germline CDR1 reads SGHKS; CDR2 reads YYEKEE (reference sequence). The CDR3 spans 18 residues. V was shortened by 0 bases and J by 0 bases, with 19 bases between the two germline ends. As DNA, the CDR3 is TGTGCCAGCAGCTTGGTGACGCTGTCCCTCCTAGGCTCCTACGAGCAGTACTTC. Its protein is CASSLVTLSLLGSYEQYF.

This clone was seen just once. In DNA form, the CDR3 reads TGTGCCAGCAGTATGGCGGCGGGGGGCTACACCTTC. Translated, it gives CASSMAAGGYTF. The chain recombines TRBV3-1 (or the pseudogene TRBV3-2) with TRBJ1-2, with unresolved D. CDR1 is LGHDT, CDR2 YNNKEL, per germline (reference sequence). The V end lost 6 bases, the J end lost 8 bases, and 13 bases lay between the germline ends. The CDR3 loop spans 12 amino acids.

The chain recombines TRBV6-5 with TRBJ2-1; D may correspond to TRBD1 or TRBD2 (5 bases each). Germline V gives CDR1 MNHEY, CDR2 SVGAGI. Trimming took off 10 bases at V and 7 bases at J, with 17 bases between the two ends. There are 13 residues in the CDR3. The CDR3 region has the DNA TGTGCCACCCGGGGCCTTCCAAAGAATGAGCAGTTCTTC. Protein product: CATRGLPKNEQFF.

The rearrangement joins TRBV19 to TRBJ1-1, with D perhaps matching TRBD1 (5 bases). Germline values: CDR1 LNHDA, CDR2 SQIVND (reference sequence). This CDR3 has 13 amino acids. V lost 3 bases, J lost 4 bases, and 9 bases lay in between. The CDR3 region is CASSMYRSTEAFF. CDR3 in DNA: TGTGCCAGTAGTATGTACAGGAGCACTGAAGCTTTCTTT.

The V and J genes are TRBV12-5 and TRBJ1-1; 8 bases align to TRBD1. Germline-derived CDR1 and CDR2 are LGHNT and FRNRAP. Unmatched junction bases numbered 7, after V lost 7 bases and J lost 3 bases. The CDR3 is 14 amino acids. The CDR3 coding sequence is TGTGCTAGTGCCCCGCAGGGGGCGGACACTGAAGCTTTCTTT. This translates into CASAPQGADTEAFF.

The V gene is TRBV19, the J gene TRBJ1-2; D is perhaps TRBD1 (6 bases). Trimming cost V 1 base and J 7 bases, with 13 bases left between them. This CDR3 is 14 amino acids long. Germline lookup yields CDR1 LNHDA and CDR2 SQIVND (reference sequence). CDR3 sequence (DNA): TGTGCCAGTAGTATAGGGGGGCTTGCCTCTGGCTACACCTTC. Amino acid sequence: CASSIGGLASGYTF. Combining the CDR3 with reference TRBV19 and TRBJ1-2 gives the whole variable domain DGGITQSPKYLFRKEGQNVTLSCEQNLNHDAMYWYRQDPGQGLRLIYYSQIVNDFQKGDIAEGYSVSREKKESFPLTVTSAQKNPTAFYLCASSIGGLASGYTFGSGTRLTVV.

The J gene is TRBJ1-6, the V gene TRBV7-2; D call uncertain. CDR3 size: 14 residues. Trimming took 1 base from V and 5 from J, leaving 6 bases between them. From germline, CDR1 is SGHTA and CDR2 FQGNSA. The CDR3: CASSLGADNSPLHF. CDR3 DNA: TGTGCCAGCAGCTTAGGCGCAGATAATTCACCCCTCCACTTT.

The V call is TRBV5-6, the J call TRBJ2-3; D possibly corresponds to TRBD1 (5 bases). Germline V gene data show CDR1 as SGHDT and CDR2 as YYEEEE. Trimming took off 4 bases at V and 6 bases at J, with 12 bases between the two ends. This CDR3 comprises 13 residues. The DNA of the CDR3 is TGTGCCAGCAGCGGGGCGTGGTCGGATACGCAGTATTTT. It translates to CASSGAWSDTQYF.

V and J are TRBV2 and TRBJ1-6, with a tentative D call TRBD1 (6 bases). Germline CDR1 reads SNHLY; CDR2 reads FYNNEI. V was cut by 3 bases and J by 8 bases, with 11 bases left in between. This CDR3 is built from 14 residues. CDR3 sequence reads: CASSEGRTDSPLHF. The CDR3 nucleotides are TGTGCCAGCAGTGAGGGCAGGACAGATTCACCCCTCCACTTT.

The chain carries TRBV6-2 or TRBV6-3 and TRBJ2-1, with 7 nucleotides matching TRBD2. CDR3 length: 18 residues. Germline V gene data show CDR1 as MNHEY and CDR2 as SVGEGT. V trimming: 2 bases; J trimming: 0 bases; junction bases outside the gene matches: 10. The CDR3 nucleotides are TGTGCCAGCAGTTACATCCGAGCAGGGAGGGGCTCCTACAATGAGCAGTTCTTC. This encodes CASSYIRAGRGSYNEQFF.

In its sample, this clone was seen once. The CDR3 reads CASSLYPGRTGELFF. CDR3 sequence (DNA): TGTGCCAGCAGCCTTTACCCGGGCCGAACCGGGGAGCTGTTTTTT. The chain uses TRBV27 and TRBJ2-2, with D uncertain. The CDR3 is 15 residues long. CDR1 is MNHEY, CDR2 SMNVEV, per germline (reference sequence). Trimming pared 6 bases from V and 5 bases from J, leaving 16 bases between.

This chain links TRBV21-1 with TRBJ1-2. TRBV21-1 is listed as a pseudogene. This CDR3 has 15 residues. The CDR3 DNA sequence: TGTGCCAGCAGCAAGAGGAAAAAGCACTTCTATGGCTACACCTTC. Translated, it gives CASSKRKKHFYGYTF.

The chain carries TRBV7-9 and TRBJ2-7; D is perhaps TRBD1 (6 bases). From germline, CDR1 is SEHNR and CDR2 FQNEAQ (reference sequence). The CDR3 has 15 amino acids. Trimming left V 1 base short and J 0 bases short, with 10 bases between. The CDR3 DNA follows: TGTGCCAGCAGCTTAGTAACAGGGCGCTCCTACGAGCAGTACTTC. Residues: CASSLVTGRSYEQYF.

This clone was counted a single time. V and J are TRBV11-2 and TRBJ2-5, with TRBD2 identical over 9 bases. The J segment lost 5 bases and the V segment lost 5 bases, leaving 12 bases of the junction unmatched. Germline CDR1 is SGHAT and CDR2 is FQNNGV. CDR3 length equals 16 residues. This CDR3 reads CASSLRRTSASETQYF. The CDR3 DNA is TGTGCCAGCAGCCTTCGAAGGACTAGCGCCTCCGAGACCCAGTACTTC. Based on the CDR3 plus reference TRBV11-2 and TRBJ2-5, the full variable domain is EAGVAQSPRYKIIEKRQSVAFWCNPISGHATLYWYQQILGQGPKLLIQFQNNGVVDDSQLPKDRFSAERLKGVDSTLKIQPAKLEDSAVYLCASSLRRTSASETQYFGPGTRLLVL.

As concerns this clone: Since a much larger clone is just one base distant, this may be a read error. In nucleotides, the CDR3 is TGTGCCAGCAGTGACTCTGGCGGGGGGGCAGATACGCAGTATTTT. As protein: CASSDSGGGADTQYF. The rearrangement uses TRBV6-4 and TRBJ2-3; 9 bases fit TRBD2. Trimming at V came to 0 bases and at J to 4 bases, leaving 2 bases not matched to a gene. The CDR3 covers 15 residues. The germline CDR1 and CDR2 sequences are MRHNA and SNTAGT.

This clone has just one count. The chain links TRBV12-3 or TRBV12-4 to TRBJ1-5; D perhaps matches TRBD1 (5 bases). V shed 6 bases and J shed 7 bases, with 13 bases lying between them. The CDR3 is made up of 13 amino acids. DNA for the CDR3: TGTGCCAGCAGCCTCCAGGGCCAACAGCCCCAGCATTTT. Translating it yields CASSLQGQQPQHF.

V and J are TRBV2 and TRBJ2-5; 7 nucleotides agree with TRBD1. This CDR3 region has 12 residues. The V and J ends lost 6 bases and 4 bases, in that order; junction bases with no gene match: 2. In germline, CDR1 is SNHLY, CDR2 FYNNEI. The CDR3 DNA sequence: TGTGCCAGCAGAGGGGGCGTAGAGACCCAGTACTTC. Protein product: CASRGGVETQYF.

The chain employs TRBV6-1 and TRBJ1-4; D not resolved. The CDR3 has 17 residues. The V end lost 0 bases, the J end lost 5 bases, and 16 bases lay between the germline ends. CDR1 and CDR2 (germline): MNHNS, SASEGT. The CDR3 loop is CASSEAEWAAGNEKLFF. The CDR3, as DNA: TGTGCCAGCAGTGAAGCCGAATGGGCAGCAGGAAATGAAAAACTGTTTTTT.